The rows below give T cell receptor beta chains drawn from one sample of a study of identical twins. Each CDR3 protein gets one entry after TCRdb re-called the 5' RACE reads with MiXCR. In the table there are about 890,000 distinct CDR3 sequences, 10% to 15% of which are singletons. The same data also contributed to another study, on yellow fever vaccine responses in identical twins.

The sequenced material came from PBMCs. Receptor source: a woman between 18 and 30 years old in good health. Both conserved end residues are part of each CDR3. A D gene is named only where the DNA matches it firmly. Clone size is given for some rows only: seen once, a few or many times, or a class if the clone is expanded.

few | - | TRBJ2-2 | TRBV20-1 | CSASGDVTGELFF | TGCAGTGCTAGCGGGGATGTCACCGGGGAGCTGTTTTTT
few | - | TRBJ1-1 | TRBV11-2 | CASSRQVTAAWNTEAFF | TGTGCCAGCAGCCGACAGGTTACCGCCGCTTGGAACACTGAAGCTTTCTTT
- | - | TRBJ1-2 | TRBV6-1 | CASAGGRYYGYTF | TGTGCCAGTGCGGGGGGCCGTTACTATGGCTACACCTTC
many | - | TRBJ2-1 | TRBV5-1 | CASSLVATFPYNEQFF | TGCGCCAGCAGCTTGGTCGCAACATTTCCCTACAATGAGCAGTTCTTC
few | - | TRBJ2-2 | TRBV12-3/TRBV12-4 | CASSLKGGFLGSGELFF | TGTGCCAGCAGTTTAAAGGGCGGGTTCCTTGGGTCCGGGGAGCTGTTTTTT
many | TRBD1 | TRBJ2-1 | TRBV20-1 | CSARAGTGYNEQFF | TGCAGTGCTAGAGCCGGGACAGGGTACAATGAGCAGTTCTTC
- | - | TRBJ2-5 | TRBV20-1 | CSGSQSTGLQETQYF | TGCAGTGGGAGCCAGTCTACGGGGTTACAAGAGACCCAGTACTTC
few | TRBD1 | TRBJ2-1 | TRBV4-1 | CASSARTGDVWNEQFF | TGCGCCAGCAGCGCCCGGACAGGGGACGTTTGGAATGAGCAGTTCTTC
few | - | TRBJ2-6 | TRBV19 | CASSPAAGQKLLSGANVLTF | TGTGCCAGTAGCCCGGCCGCGGGACAGAAGCTCCTATCTGGGGCCAACGTCCTGACTTTC
few | TRBD1 | TRBJ2-1 | TRBV11-1 | CASRGTDYNEQFF | TGTGCCAGCAGGGGGACAGACTACAATGAGCAGTTCTTC
- | TRBD2 | TRBJ2-3 | TRBV20-1 | CSAKGLAGGRYTQYF | TGCAGTGCTAAGGGACTAGCGGGAGGAAGGTATACGCAGTATTTT
few | TRBD1 | TRBJ2-3 | TRBV7-2 | CASSLAQGVLTDTQYF | TGTGCCAGCAGCTTAGCGCAGGGGGTATTGACAGATACGCAGTATTTT
many | - | TRBJ1-4 | TRBV28 | CASSLGGQGNEKLFF | TGTGCCAGCAGCTTAGGGGGGCAGGGAAATGAAAAACTGTTTTTT
- | - | TRBJ2-1 | TRBV28 | CASTPDGRVWNEQFF | TGTGCCAGCACCCCGGACGGCCGGGTATGGAATGAGCAGTTCTTC
few | TRBD2 | TRBJ2-3 | TRBV7-3 | CASSLMGGGGTDTQYF | TGTGCCAGCAGCTTAATGGGGGGAGGGGGCACAGATACGCAGTATTTT
few | - | TRBJ2-4 | TRBV5-6 | CASSFLGTGVRDIQYF | TGTGCCAGCAGCTTTCTGGGGACGGGAGTGCGGGACATTCAGTACTTC
- | TRBD2 | TRBJ2-5 | TRBV3-1 | CASSQRGGGFLETQYF | TGTGCCAGCAGCCAAAGGGGCGGGGGGTTTTTAGAGACCCAGTACTTC
few | - | TRBJ1-4 | TRBV7-9 | CASSLGFTAGEKLFF | TGTGCCAGCAGCTTAGGATTCACGGCGGGTGAAAAACTGTTTTTT
- | - | TRBJ2-2 | TRBV10-1 | CASNNGIPNTGELFF | TGCGCCAGCAACAATGGCATCCCAAACACCGGGGAGCTGTTTTTT
- | TRBD2 | TRBJ2-3 | TRBV14 | CASSQEGGSRTDTQYF | TGTGCCAGCAGCCAAGAGGGAGGGAGTCGCACAGATACGCAGTATTTT
few | TRBD1 | TRBJ2-1 | TRBV11-3 | CASSPHGTGLNEQFF | TGTGCCAGCAGCCCACACGGGACAGGGCTTAATGAGCAGTTCTTC
- | TRBD2 | TRBJ2-1 | TRBV7-6 | CASSPSGLAGQSSSYNEQFF | TGTGCCAGCAGCCCTAGTGGACTAGCGGGCCAATCCAGCTCCTACAATGAGCAGTTCTTC
few | - | TRBJ2-5 | TRBV6-2/TRBV6-3 | CASSYHLDSLWEETQYF | TGTGCCAGCAGTTACCACTTGGACAGCTTGTGGGAAGAGACCCAGTACTTC
few | - | TRBJ2-1 | TRBV6-2/TRBV6-3 | CASSQGQGHSPYNEQFF | TGTGCCAGCAGCCAGGGACAAGGCCACTCTCCCTACAATGAGCAGTTCTTC
- | - | TRBJ1-1 | TRBV7-3 | CASSDGHSEAFF | TGTGCCAGCAGTGACGGACATTCTGAAGCTTTCTTT
- | - | TRBJ1-4 | TRBV9 | CASSVSGGSNEKLFF | TGTGCCAGCAGCGTAAGCGGGGGCTCTAATGAAAAACTGTTTTTT